This T cell receptor (beta chain) was found in a study of blood T cell repertoires in COVID-19. Turning to the study itself: Material from acute and convalescent COVID-19 was sourced from the United States, Italy and Spain. From T cells, B-cell-depleted T cells, or PBMCs came the material, which was cDNA or gDNA.

CDR3 length: 15 amino acids. Authors' data handling: Amplification with reference gene primers provided the estimates of nucleated cell counts. The protocol was immunoSEQ multiplex PCR, while the TCRdb copy is restricted to in-frame clones and leaves out a portion. The D gene and trimming were derived from the DNA, and the V and J assignments and clone size from that table. The sample holds around 220,000 clones, about 86% seen once. Self-reported history from a screening survey and questionnaire set each donor's cohort. What was sequenced was PBMCs or T cells enriched from blood (not recorded which). The V call is TRBV21-1, the J call TRBJ1-6; the DNA was not used to check the table's D call, TRBD1. TRBV21-1 constitutes a pseudogene. This clonotype was sampled from a woman in her fifties or sixties with acute COVID-19. The CDR3 is CASSLDRPLNSSLHF. CDR3 in DNA: TGTGCCAGCAGTCTGGACAGGCCTCTTAATTCATCCCTCCACTTT.